This T cell receptor beta chain originates from a study of cytomegalovirus exposure and HLA in healthy donors. Points from the study as a whole: The number of N-insertions in an Asian-associated ancestry cluster was reportedly below the approximately 680-donor mean in a later analysis. With high specificity and sensitivity, the classifier reportedly diagnosed cytomegalovirus status.

In this sample, this clone turned up once. Its antigen is undetermined. PCR involved 60 Vbeta and 13 Jbeta primers. The method was immunoSEQ multiplex PCR; TCRdb's version includes in-frame clones alone and lacks a portion of them. The top ten hold more than 2% of the sample, which has roughly 200,000 clones, around 77% seen once. The CDR3 contains 16 residues. V trimming: 4 bases; J trimming: 2 bases; junction bases outside the gene matches: 7. Germline CDR1 is SGHTA and CDR2 is FQGTGA. This chain links TRBV7-3 with TRBJ2-2; 7 nucleotides agree with TRBD2. This clonotype was obtained from a man in his 60s in good health and CMV-seronegative. The specimen sequenced was PBMCs. The CDR3 reads CASSSTAGINTGELFF. The CDR3 bases are TGTGCCAGCAGCTCCACAGCGGGAATAAACACCGGGGAGCTGTTTTTT.